The 4 T cell receptor beta chains reported below all come from one sample, sequenced in a study of cytotoxic CD8 clonotypes in ibrutinib-treated CLL. The repertoire was sequenced with immunoSEQ multiplex PCR; TCRdb's copy has only in-frame clones and lacks some. The sample lists approximately 140,000 clones, 70% to 80% occurring once. The starting material was PBMCs, obtained after 12 months of ibrutinib treatment. The origin of the receptors is a human donor with chronic lymphocytic leukemia.

In this sample, this clone turned up a few times. The CDR3 loop reads CAISVPSGPSYEQYF. DNA for the CDR3: TGTGCCATCAGTGTCCCTAGCGGGCCCTCCTACGAGCAGTACTTC. V gene TRBV10-3 combines with J gene TRBJ2-7; 8 nucleotides match TRBD2. The V gene's germline CDR1 is ENHRY and CDR2 SYGVKD. The CDR3 length is 15 residues. V lost 4 bases to trimming and J lost 0 bases; unmatched junction nucleotides: 5.

The chain uses TRBV28 and TRBJ1-5, with 9 bases matching TRBD1. Germline-derived CDR1 and CDR2 are MDHEN and SYDVKM. With 5 bases clipped from V and 4 bases from J, the junction kept 6 bases outside the gene matches. The CDR3 is made up of 15 amino acids. As DNA, the CDR3 is TGTGCCAGCAGTCCCACAGGGGGCGGGAATCAGCCCCAGCATTTT. It translates to CASSPTGGGNQPQHF. The whole variable domain, filled in from reference TRBV28 and TRBJ1-5, reads DVKVTQSSRYLVKRTGEKVFLECVQDMDHENMFWYRQDPGLGLRLIYFSYDVKMKEKGDIPEGYSVSREKKERFSLILESASTNQTSMYLCASSPTGGGNQPQHFGDGTRLSIL.

The rearrangement links TRBV5-6 to TRBJ1-2; tentatively, D is TRBD1 (6 bases). The CDR3 runs to 14 residues. The germline CDR1 and CDR2 sequences are SGHDT and YYEEEE. The ends were cut back, 6 bases at V and 4 bases at J, with 16 bases in the middle. CDR3 in amino acids: CASIPRGRSYGYTF. In DNA, the CDR3 is TGTGCCAGCATCCCTCGGGGGCGTAGCTATGGCTACACCTTC.

The chain links TRBV18 to TRBJ2-1; D is unclear. The CDR3 covers 11 residues. CDR1 is KGHSH and CDR2 is LQKENI in the germline V gene. V was cut by 3 bases and J by 6 bases, with 3 bases left in between. For the CDR3, the DNA is TGTGCCAGCTCACCGGTCAATGAGCAGTTCTTC. Its translation is CASSPVNEQFF.